The 32 T cell receptor beta chains below were found in one sample sequenced in a study of control samples from healthy donors and cancer patients. Clones were read by immunoSEQ multiplex PCR, and TCRdb kept only the in-frame ones, dropping some. The table records some 76,000 clones, roughly 91% of them present only once. The sample consisted of PBMCs. The origin of the receptors is a man between 60 and 70 years old with lung cancer.

The gene calls are TRBV9 and TRBJ2-4; D is ambiguous. Germline-derived CDR1 and CDR2 are SGDLS and YYNGEE. This CDR3 is 13 amino acids long. With 2 bases removed from V and 5 bases from J, the gap between germline ends came to 8 bases. The CDR3: CASSVGRENIQYF. CDR3 coding DNA: TGTGCCAGCAGCGTGGGCAGAGAAAACATTCAGTACTTC.

The chain carries TRBV15 and TRBJ2-7; unclear D gene. The CDR3 sequence is 11 residues long. Germline CDR1 reads LNHNV; CDR2 reads YYDKDF (reference sequence). The germline V and J ends were trimmed by 1 base and 6 bases, with 4 bases remaining between them. CDR3 nucleotides: TGTGCCACCAGCAGAGGTCCCGAGCAGTACTTC. It encodes CATSRGPEQYF.

This chain uses TRBV5-1 with TRBJ1-4; TRBD1 agrees at 7 bases. The CDR3 runs 13 residues. CDR1 and CDR2 from the germline V gene are SGHRS and YFSETQ. V lost 3 bases, J lost 8 bases, and 4 bases stayed unmatched. CDR3 amino acids: CASSSTGPEKLFF. The CDR3 coding sequence is TGCGCCAGCAGCTCGACAGGGCCCGAAAAACTGTTTTTT. Complete variable domain (other parts from reference TRBV5-1 and TRBJ1-4): KAGVTQTPRYLIKTRGQQVTLSCSPISGHRSVSWYQQTPGQGLQFLFEYFSETQRNKGNFPGRFSGRQFSNSRSEMNVSTLELGDSALYLCASSSTGPEKLFFGSGTQLSVL.

This clone was recorded only once. This chain joins TRBV23-1 and TRBJ2-5; D might be TRBD1 (6 bases). TRBV23-1 is assigned to the ORF class and has an uncertain function. The CDR3 is 18 amino acids. Trimming removed 0 bases at V and 5 bases at J, with 22 bases between. The CDR3 nucleotides read TGCGCCAGCAGTCAATCGAATAGGATTGGGGGCCCCCACGAGACCCAGTACTTC. Protein product: CASSQSNRIGGPHETQYF.

This clone has only one observation. The chain couples TRBV24-1 to TRBJ2-5, with 9 bases aligning to TRBD1. The CDR3 length is 15 residues. Germline CDR1 is KGHDR and CDR2 is SFDVKD. Unmatched junction bases numbered 6, after V lost 3 bases and J lost 5 bases. CDR3 in amino acids: CATSDTRTGAETQYF. CDR3 coding DNA: TGTGCCACCAGTGATACTCGGACAGGGGCTGAGACCCAGTACTTC.

This chain connects TRBV13 to TRBJ1-1, with D hard to call. V was shortened by 0 bases and J by 0 bases, with 5 bases between the two germline ends. This CDR3 contains 14 residues. Germline loops: CDR1 PRHDT, CDR2 FYEKMQ (reference sequence). CDR3 coding DNA: TGTGCCAGCAGCTTAGGCAACATGAACACTGAAGCTTTCTTT. Amino acids: CASSLGNMNTEAFF.

The J gene is TRBJ2-1, the V gene TRBV9; TRBD2 aligns across 15 bases. This CDR3 comprises 18 residues. V was pared by 2 bases and J by 2 bases, with 5 bases of the junction left unmatched. Germline V lookup: CDR1 SGDLS, CDR2 YYNGEE. CDR3: CASSVRTSGGAAYNEQFF. The CDR3 nucleotides read TGTGCCAGCAGCGTGAGGACTAGCGGGGGGGCCGCCTACAATGAGCAGTTCTTC. The complete variable domain, with remaining parts taken from reference TRBV9 and TRBJ2-1, reads DSGVTQTPKHLITATGQRVTLRCSPRSGDLSVYWYQQSLDQGLQFLIQYYNGEERAKGNILERFSAQQFPDLHSELNLSSLELGDSALYFCASSVRTSGGAAYNEQFFGPGTRLTVL.

The chain is built from TRBV5-1 and TRBJ1-1; 9 bases match TRBD1. Per germline, CDR1 SGHRS and CDR2 YFSETQ. The ends lost 4 bases at V and 4 bases at J; junction bases unmatched: 8. The CDR3 runs to 15 residues. CDR3 protein: CASSRDRAGATEAFF. In nucleotides, the CDR3 is TGCGCCAGCAGCAGGGACAGGGCAGGGGCCACTGAAGCTTTCTTT.

This clone was counted between two and nine times. The rearrangement joins TRBV5-5 to TRBJ2-1; D is ambiguous. Germline V gives CDR1 SGHKS, CDR2 YYEKEE (reference sequence). The CDR3 runs 13 residues. V was shortened by 4 bases and J by 4 bases, with 9 bases between the two germline ends. CDR3 bases: TGTGCCAGCAGCATCCTCTCGTACAATGAGCAGTTCTTC. It translates to CASSILSYNEQFF.

The V and J genes are TRBV7-2 and TRBJ2-7; 10 bases align to TRBD1. The CDR3 runs to 14 residues. Germline-derived CDR1 and CDR2 are SGHTA and FQGNSA. J lost 7 bases, V lost 4 bases, and 7 bases had no gene match. The CDR3 here is CASSSRTGGGEQYF. In nucleotides, the CDR3 is TGTGCCAGCAGCTCCCGGACAGGGGGTGGAGAGCAGTACTTC.

The J gene is TRBJ2-3, the V gene TRBV18, with D perhaps TRBD1 (6 bases). V dropped 6 bases and J dropped 0 bases, with 13 bases sitting between them. The CDR3 is 15 residues long. Per the germline V gene, CDR1 is KGHSH and CDR2 is LQKENI. The CDR3 here is CASSPRQVSTDTQYF. The CDR3 nucleotides read TGTGCCAGCTCGCCCAGACAGGTTAGCACAGATACGCAGTATTTT.

V usage is TRBV30 and J usage is TRBJ2-7; 9 bases fit TRBD1. Germline CDR1 and CDR2: GTSNPN and SVGIG (reference sequence). This CDR3 is built from 14 residues. The V segment lost 6 bases and the J segment 2 bases; nucleotides outside the gene matches: 8. The DNA of the CDR3 is TGTGCCTGTCTGCGGGACAGGGCCCCCTACGAGCAGTACTTC. Amino acid sequence: CACLRDRAPYEQYF.

Only one count was recorded for this clone. The chain uses TRBV5-1 and TRBJ2-5; no firm D call. This CDR3 is 14 amino acids long. The V gene lost 4 bases and the J gene lost 3 bases, with 13 bases spanning the gap. The germline V gene encodes CDR1 SGHRS and CDR2 YFSETQ. The CDR3 sequence is CASSEPGSEETQYF. The CDR3, as DNA: TGCGCCAGCAGCGAACCCGGGTCGGAAGAGACCCAGTACTTC.

Here the CDR3 reads CASSYGSSTEAFF. In DNA, the CDR3 is TGTGCCAGCAGTTACGGTTCCAGCACTGAAGCTTTCTTT. The gene calls are TRBV6-6 and TRBJ1-1; D is ambiguous. The CDR3 runs 13 residues. The V gene lost 2 bases and the J gene lost 4 bases, with 8 bases spanning the gap. From germline, CDR1 is MNHNY and CDR2 SVGAGI (reference sequence).

V gene TRBV6-6 combines with J gene TRBJ2-5; D might be TRBD1 (6 bases). The CDR3 is 14 amino acids. The germline V gene encodes CDR1 MNHNY and CDR2 SVGAGI (reference sequence). V was cut by 2 bases and J by 4 bases, with 11 bases left in between. Here the CDR3 DNA reads TGTGCCAGCAGTTACAGGGACAAAAGAGAGACCCAGTACTTC. Residues: CASSYRDKRETQYF.

J is TRBJ2-6 and V is TRBV24-1; 9 bases align to TRBD1. Trimming cost V 5 bases and J 3 bases; bases outside gene matches: 13. Per the germline V gene, CDR1 is KGHDR and CDR2 is SFDVKD. This CDR3 contains 19 residues. Written as DNA, the CDR3 is TGTGCCACCAGTGGAGTACCGGGACAGGGTTCAAGTGGGGCCAACGTCCTGACTTTC. Its protein is CATSGVPGQGSSGANVLTF.

The chain recombines TRBV27 with TRBJ1-2; D perhaps matches TRBD1 (6 bases). V was cut by 1 base and J by 6 bases, with 9 bases left in between. CDR1 is MNHEY, CDR2 SMNVEV, per germline (reference sequence). CDR3 length: 13 residues. The CDR3 nucleotides read TGTGCCAGCAGTTTATGGGCAGGGGATGGCTACACCTTC. Translation: CASSLWAGDGYTF.

The genes are TRBV9 and TRBJ1-1; D might be TRBD1 (5 bases). Trimming pared 4 bases from V and 1 base from J, leaving 14 bases between. CDR1 SGDLS and CDR2 YYNGEE come from the germline V gene. The CDR3 consists of 15 residues. The CDR3 nucleotides read TGTGCCAGCAGCCCACACAGGAAGCAGAACACTGAAGCTTTCTTT. Translation gives CASSPHRKQNTEAFF.

V is TRBV10-2 and J is TRBJ1-5; the D gene is possibly TRBD1 (5 bases). The V end lost 6 bases, the J end lost 2 bases, and 8 bases lay between the germline ends. Per germline, CDR1 WSHSY and CDR2 SAAADI. CDR3 length equals 13 residues. The CDR3 here is CASSLQGNQPQHF. DNA of the CDR3: TGCGCCAGCAGCTTACAGGGCAATCAGCCCCAGCATTTT.

The J gene is TRBJ1-1, the V gene TRBV10-3, with D possibly being TRBD1 (6 bases). V dropped 2 bases and J dropped 3 bases, with 10 bases sitting between them. This CDR3 is 14 amino acids long. Germline V gives CDR1 ENHRY, CDR2 SYGVKD. The CDR3 DNA sequence: TGTGCCATCAGTGAGAGGGGGGTAGACACTGAAGCTTTCTTT. It yields the protein CAISERGVDTEAFF.

This sequence joins TRBV3-1 (or the pseudogene TRBV3-2) and TRBJ2-2, with D unresolved. The germline V and J ends were trimmed by 4 bases and 7 bases, with 10 bases remaining between them. Germline V gene sequence: CDR1 LGHDT, CDR2 YNNKEL (reference sequence). The CDR3 sequence is 13 residues long. The CDR3: CASSLGVGGELFF. The CDR3 DNA follows: TGTGCCAGCAGCCTTGGGGTTGGCGGGGAGCTGTTTTTT.

The chain recombines TRBV5-1 with TRBJ2-2; D is perhaps TRBD1 (6 bases). Germline values: CDR1 SGHRS, CDR2 YFSETQ. Trimming left V 4 bases short and J 0 bases short, with 13 bases between. The CDR3 totals 16 residues. In DNA, the CDR3 is TGCGCCAGCAGCCTACGGGACATCGCGAACACCGGGGAGCTGTTTTTT. Encoded protein: CASSLRDIANTGELFF.

The rearrangement links TRBV25-1 to TRBJ1-1; D is undetermined. V lost 2 bases and J 2 bases, leaving 18 bases between the germline ends. Germline V gene lookup returns CDR1 MGHDK and CDR2 SYGVNS. The CDR3 is 17 residues long. The CDR3 nucleotides are TGTGCCAGCAGTGAAACTAATGACGGATATTCAAACACTGAAGCTTTCTTT. This translates into CASSETNDGYSNTEAFF.

This chain uses TRBV7-9 with TRBJ1-4; TRBD1 agrees at 7 bases. This CDR3 is 15 amino acids long. V dropped 5 bases and J dropped 4; count of bases not matched to a gene: 7. Germline V gives CDR1 SEHNR, CDR2 FQNEAQ (reference sequence). CDR3: CASSARQGINEKLFF. The CDR3 coding sequence is TGTGCCAGCAGCGCCAGACAGGGTATTAATGAAAAACTGTTTTTT.

The CDR3 region has the DNA TGTGCCAGCAGCTTAGACTGGGCAGGGGCTGGGGCCAACGTCCTGACTTTC. Its translation is CASSLDWAGAGANVLTF. The gene calls are TRBV11-3 and TRBJ2-6, with TRBD1 as a possible D gene (6 bases). The germline V gene has CDR1 SGHNT and CDR2 YENEEA. CDR3 length: 17 amino acids. V lost 0 bases, J lost 2 bases, and 11 bases lay in between.

The V and J genes are TRBV30 and TRBJ2-5; 7 bases match TRBD1. The germline V gene has CDR1 GTSNPN and CDR2 SVGIG (reference sequence). The CDR3 covers 13 residues. Losses at the gene ends were 5 bases for V and 7 bases for J; bases not matched to a gene: 10. CDR3 sequence: CAWDTTGAGTQYF. CDR3 bases: TGTGCCTGGGATACTACAGGGGCAGGGACCCAGTACTTC.

J is TRBJ1-3 and V is TRBV7-2; D remains ambiguous. V dropped 1 base and J dropped 6 bases, with 10 bases sitting between them. Germline CDR1 reads SGHTA; CDR2 reads FQGNSA. The CDR3 length is 14 residues. The CDR3 sequence is CASSLGYRTNTIYF. Here the CDR3 DNA reads TGTGCCAGCAGCTTAGGGTACAGAACAAACACCATATATTTT.

The rearrangement uses TRBV3-1 (or the pseudogene TRBV3-2) and TRBJ2-5; D gene unclear. V shed 4 bases and J shed 7 bases, with 13 bases lying between them. This CDR3 spans 13 amino acids. In germline, CDR1 is LGHDT, CDR2 YNNKEL (reference sequence). Written as DNA, the CDR3 is TGTGCCAGCAGCCTCCGACAAGAACCGACCCAGTACTTC. It translates to CASSLRQEPTQYF.

The chain carries TRBV25-1 and TRBJ1-1, with D possibly matching TRBD1 (5 bases). V dropped 5 bases and J dropped 4 bases, with 17 bases sitting between them. The CDR3 is made up of 15 amino acids. The germline V gene encodes CDR1 MGHDK and CDR2 SYGVNS. The CDR3 region is CASSTQGGGGTEAFF. As DNA, the CDR3 is TGTGCCAGCAGTACTCAGGGCGGCGGGGGCACTGAAGCTTTCTTT.

The rearrangement links TRBV10-3 to TRBJ1-2; D remains ambiguous. Trimming stripped 6 bases from V and 9 bases from J, with 17 bases between. The length of the CDR3 is 13 residues. Looked up from germline, CDR1 is ENHRY and CDR2 is SYGVKD. CDR3 in DNA: TGTGCCATCAGCCTGGACGGTGTAGGGAGCTACACCTTC. Translating gives CAISLDGVGSYTF.

The V gene is TRBV2, the J gene TRBJ2-5, with D possibly being TRBD2 (5 bases). This CDR3 has 14 amino acids. V was pared by 3 bases and J by 1 base, with 9 bases between. From germline, CDR1 is SNHLY and CDR2 FYNNEI. This CDR3 is CASSEFSAQETQYF. In nucleotides, the CDR3 is TGTGCCAGCAGTGAGTTTAGCGCCCAAGAGACCCAGTACTTC. The full variable domain, in which reference TRBV2 and TRBJ2-5 provide the parts outside the CDR3, is EPEVTQTPSHQVTQMGQEVILRCVPISNHLYFYWYRQILGQKVEFLVSFYNNEISEKSEIFDDQFSVERPDGSNFTLKIRSTKLEDSAMYFCASSEFSAQETQYFGPGTRLLVL.

CDR3 sequence reads: CASSRDGATEAFF. CDR3 DNA: TGTGCCAGCAGTAGGGACGGAGCCACAGAAGCTTTCTTT. The genes are TRBV6-5 and TRBJ1-1; perhaps TRBD1 as D (5 bases). This CDR3 has 13 residues. Trimming pared 5 bases from V and 8 bases from J, leaving 15 bases between. CDR1 and CDR2 (germline): MNHEY, SVGAGI.